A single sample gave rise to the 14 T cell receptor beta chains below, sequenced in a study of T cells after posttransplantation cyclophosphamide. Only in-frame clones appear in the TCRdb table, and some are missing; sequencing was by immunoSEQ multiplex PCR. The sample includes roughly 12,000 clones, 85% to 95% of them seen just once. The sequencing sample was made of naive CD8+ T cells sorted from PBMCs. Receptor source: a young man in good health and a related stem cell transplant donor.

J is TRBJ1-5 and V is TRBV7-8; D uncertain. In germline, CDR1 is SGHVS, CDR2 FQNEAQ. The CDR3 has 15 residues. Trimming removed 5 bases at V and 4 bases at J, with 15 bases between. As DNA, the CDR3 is TGTGCCAGCAGCCCCGGCTGGTTAGCAAATCAGCCCCAGCATTTT. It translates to CASSPGWLANQPQHF.

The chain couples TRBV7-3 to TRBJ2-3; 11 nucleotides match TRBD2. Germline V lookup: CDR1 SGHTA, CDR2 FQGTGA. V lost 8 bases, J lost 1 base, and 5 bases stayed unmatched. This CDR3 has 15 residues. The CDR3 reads CASGYSGGGTDTQYF. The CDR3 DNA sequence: TGTGCCAGCGGATATAGCGGGGGGGGCACAGATACGCAGTATTTT. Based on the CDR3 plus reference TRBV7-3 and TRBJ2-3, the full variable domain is GAGVSQTPSNKVTEKGKYVELRCDPISGHTALYWYRQSLGQGPEFLIYFQGTGAADDSGLPNDRFFAVRPEGSVSTLKIQRTERGDSAVYLCASGYSGGGTDTQYFGPGTRLTVL.

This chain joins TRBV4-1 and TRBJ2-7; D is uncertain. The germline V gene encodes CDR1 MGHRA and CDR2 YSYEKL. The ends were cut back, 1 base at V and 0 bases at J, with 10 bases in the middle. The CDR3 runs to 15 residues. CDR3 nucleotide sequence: TGCGCCAGCAGCCAAGGCCCAGGCTTCTCCTACGAGCAGTACTTC. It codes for CASSQGPGFSYEQYF.

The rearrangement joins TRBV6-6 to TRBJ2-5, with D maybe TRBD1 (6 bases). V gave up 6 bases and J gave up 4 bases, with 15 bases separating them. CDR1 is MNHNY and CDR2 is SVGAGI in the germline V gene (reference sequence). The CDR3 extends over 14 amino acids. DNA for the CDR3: TGTGCCAGCAGCCTACGTACAGGGCCAGAGACCCAGTACTTC. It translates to CASSLRTGPETQYF.

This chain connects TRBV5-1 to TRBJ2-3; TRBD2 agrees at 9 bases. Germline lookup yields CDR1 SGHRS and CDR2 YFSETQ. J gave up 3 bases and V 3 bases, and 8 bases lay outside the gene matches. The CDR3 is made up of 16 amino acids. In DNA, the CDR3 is TGCGCCAGCAGCTATCTGGGACTAGCTACTACAGATACGCAGTATTTT. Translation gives CASSYLGLATTDTQYF.

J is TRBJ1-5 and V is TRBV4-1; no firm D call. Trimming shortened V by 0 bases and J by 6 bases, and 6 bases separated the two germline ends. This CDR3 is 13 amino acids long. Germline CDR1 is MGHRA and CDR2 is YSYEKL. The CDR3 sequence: CASSQDGSQPQHF. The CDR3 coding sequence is TGCGCCAGCAGCCAAGATGGGAGTCAGCCCCAGCATTTT.

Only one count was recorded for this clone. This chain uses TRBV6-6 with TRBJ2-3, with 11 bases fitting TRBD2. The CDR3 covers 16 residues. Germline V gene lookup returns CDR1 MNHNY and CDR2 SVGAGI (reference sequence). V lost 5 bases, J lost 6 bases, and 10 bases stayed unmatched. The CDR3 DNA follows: TGTGCCAGCAGTCAACCGGGACTAGCGGTCCTGGATACGCAGTATTTT. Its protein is CASSQPGLAVLDTQYF.

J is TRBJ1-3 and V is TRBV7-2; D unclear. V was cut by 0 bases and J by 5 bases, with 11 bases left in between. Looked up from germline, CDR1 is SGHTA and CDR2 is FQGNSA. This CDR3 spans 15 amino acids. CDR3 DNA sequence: TGTGCCAGCAGCTTAGCCCCGGACGGGAGAAACACCATATATTTT. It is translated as CASSLAPDGRNTIYF.

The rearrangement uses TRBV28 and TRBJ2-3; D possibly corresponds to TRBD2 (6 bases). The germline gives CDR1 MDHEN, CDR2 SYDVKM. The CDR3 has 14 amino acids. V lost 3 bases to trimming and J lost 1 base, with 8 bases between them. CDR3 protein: CASSFVAGTDTQYF. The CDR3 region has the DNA TGTGCCAGCAGTTTCGTAGCGGGCACAGATACGCAGTATTTT.

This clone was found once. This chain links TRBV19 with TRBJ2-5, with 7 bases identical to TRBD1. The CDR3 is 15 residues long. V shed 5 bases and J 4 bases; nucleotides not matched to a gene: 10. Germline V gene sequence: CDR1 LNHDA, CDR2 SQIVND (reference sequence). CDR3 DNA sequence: TGTGCCAGTAGTCGAGGCAGGGGGAACGCAGAGACCCAGTACTTC. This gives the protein CASSRGRGNAETQYF.

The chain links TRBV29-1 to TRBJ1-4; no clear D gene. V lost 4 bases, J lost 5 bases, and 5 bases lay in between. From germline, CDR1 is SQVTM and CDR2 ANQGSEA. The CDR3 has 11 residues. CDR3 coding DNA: TGCAGCGTTGTCCAAAATGAAAAACTGTTTTTT. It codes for CSVVQNEKLFF. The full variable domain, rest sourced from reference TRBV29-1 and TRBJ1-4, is SAVISQKPSRDICQRGTSLTIQCQVDSQVTMMFWYRQQPGQSLTLIATANQGSEATYESGFVIDKFPISRPNLTFSTLTVSNMSPEDSSIYLCSVVQNEKLFFGSGTQLSVL.

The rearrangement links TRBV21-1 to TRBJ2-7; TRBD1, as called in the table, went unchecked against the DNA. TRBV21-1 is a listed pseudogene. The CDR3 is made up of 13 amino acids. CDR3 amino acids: CASSDTGSYEQYF. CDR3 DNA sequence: TGTGCCAGCAGCGACACAGGATCCTACGAGCAGTACTTC.

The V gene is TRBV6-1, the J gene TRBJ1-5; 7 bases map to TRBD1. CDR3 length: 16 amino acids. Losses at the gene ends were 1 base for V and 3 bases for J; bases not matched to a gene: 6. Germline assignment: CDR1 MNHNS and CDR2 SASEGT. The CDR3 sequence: CASSEVTGAINQPQHF. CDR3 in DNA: TGTGCCAGCAGTGAAGTTACAGGGGCGATCAATCAGCCCCAGCATTTT.

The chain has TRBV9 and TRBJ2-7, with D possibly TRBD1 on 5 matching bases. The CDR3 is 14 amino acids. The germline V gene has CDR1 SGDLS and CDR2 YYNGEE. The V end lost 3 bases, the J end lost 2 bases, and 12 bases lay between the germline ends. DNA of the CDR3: TGTGCCAGCAGCGCGGCAGGGAAGGCCTACGAGCAGTACTTC. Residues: CASSAAGKAYEQYF.